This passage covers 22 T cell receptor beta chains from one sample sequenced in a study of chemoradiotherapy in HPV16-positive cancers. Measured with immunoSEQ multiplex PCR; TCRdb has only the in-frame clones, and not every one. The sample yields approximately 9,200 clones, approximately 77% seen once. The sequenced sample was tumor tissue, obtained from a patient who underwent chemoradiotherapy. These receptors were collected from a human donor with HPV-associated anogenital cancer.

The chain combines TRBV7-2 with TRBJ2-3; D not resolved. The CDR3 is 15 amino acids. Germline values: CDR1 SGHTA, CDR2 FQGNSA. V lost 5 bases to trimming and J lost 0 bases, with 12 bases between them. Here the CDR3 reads CASSPSLLSTDTQYF. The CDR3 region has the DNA TGTGCCAGCAGCCCCTCACTCCTTAGCACAGATACGCAGTATTTT.

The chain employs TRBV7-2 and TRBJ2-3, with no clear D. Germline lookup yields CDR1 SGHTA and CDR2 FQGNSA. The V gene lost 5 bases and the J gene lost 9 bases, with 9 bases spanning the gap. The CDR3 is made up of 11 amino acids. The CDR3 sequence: CASSPKETQYF. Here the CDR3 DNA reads TGTGCCAGCAGCCCTAAGGAGACGCAGTATTTT.

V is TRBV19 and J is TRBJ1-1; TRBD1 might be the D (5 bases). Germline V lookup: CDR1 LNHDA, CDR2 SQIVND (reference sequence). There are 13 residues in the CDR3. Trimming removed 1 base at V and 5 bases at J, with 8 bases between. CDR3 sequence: CASSIGGGTEAFF. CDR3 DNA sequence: TGTGCCAGTAGTATAGGTGGGGGAACTGAAGCTTTCTTT.

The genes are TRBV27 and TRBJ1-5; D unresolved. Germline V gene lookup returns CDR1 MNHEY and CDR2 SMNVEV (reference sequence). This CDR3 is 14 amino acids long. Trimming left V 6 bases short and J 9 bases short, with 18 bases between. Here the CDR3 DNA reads TGTGCCAGCAGAAAGACCCCCTTCGGTGGGCCCCAGCATTTT. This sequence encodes CASRKTPFGGPQHF.

CDR3 nucleotides: TGTGCCAGCAGCTCAGGGGGTGGGAGCACTGAAGCTTTCTTT. Its translation: CASSSGGGSTEAFF. The V gene is TRBV7-9, the J gene TRBJ1-1, with 7 bases fitting TRBD1. CDR1 SEHNR and CDR2 FQNEAQ come from the germline V gene (reference sequence). The CDR3 totals 14 residues. J was trimmed by 4 bases and V by 4 bases; bases with no gene match: 6.

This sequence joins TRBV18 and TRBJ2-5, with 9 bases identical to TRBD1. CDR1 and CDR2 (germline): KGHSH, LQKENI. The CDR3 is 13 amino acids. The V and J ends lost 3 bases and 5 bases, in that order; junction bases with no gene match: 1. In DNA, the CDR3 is TGTGCCAGCTCACCGGGACAGGGTGAGACCCAGTACTTC. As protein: CASSPGQGETQYF. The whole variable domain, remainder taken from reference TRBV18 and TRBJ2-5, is NAGVMQNPRHLVRRRGQEARLRCSPMKGHSHVYWYRQLPEEGLKFMVYLQKENIIDESGMPKERFSAEFPKEGPSILRIQQVVRGDSAAYFCASSPGQGETQYFGPGTRLLVL.

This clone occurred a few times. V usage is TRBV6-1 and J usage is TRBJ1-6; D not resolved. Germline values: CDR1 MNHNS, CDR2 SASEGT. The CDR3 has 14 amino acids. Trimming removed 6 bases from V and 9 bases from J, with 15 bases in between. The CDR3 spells CASRGSGTSSPLHF. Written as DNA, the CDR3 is TGTGCCAGCAGGGGTTCGGGTACAAGTTCACCCCTCCACTTT.

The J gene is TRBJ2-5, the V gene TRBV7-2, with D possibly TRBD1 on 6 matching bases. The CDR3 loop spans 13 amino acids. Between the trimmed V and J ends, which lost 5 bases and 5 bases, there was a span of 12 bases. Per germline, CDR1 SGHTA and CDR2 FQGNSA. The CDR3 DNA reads TGTGCCAGCAGCAAAGGGGGACGGGAGACCCAGTACTTC. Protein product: CASSKGGRETQYF.

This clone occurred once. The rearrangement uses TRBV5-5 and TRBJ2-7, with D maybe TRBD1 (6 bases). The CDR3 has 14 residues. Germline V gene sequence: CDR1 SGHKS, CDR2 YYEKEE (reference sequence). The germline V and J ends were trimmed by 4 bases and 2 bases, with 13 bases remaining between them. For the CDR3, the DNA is TGTGCCAGCAGCCTCACAGGGTACCCCTACGAGCAGTACGTC. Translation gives CASSLTGYPYEQYV.

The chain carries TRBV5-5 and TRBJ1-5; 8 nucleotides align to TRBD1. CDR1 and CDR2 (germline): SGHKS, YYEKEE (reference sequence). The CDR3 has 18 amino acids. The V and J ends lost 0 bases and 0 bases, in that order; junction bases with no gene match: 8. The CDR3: CASSLEGDRRHSNQPQHF. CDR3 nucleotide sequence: TGTGCCAGCAGCTTGGAGGGGGACAGGAGACATAGCAATCAGCCCCAGCATTTT.

This CDR3 reads CASSLGFGARNQPQHF. CDR3 nucleotide sequence: TGTGCCAGCAGCTTAGGTTTCGGGGCGCGCAATCAGCCCCAGCATTTT. The rearrangement uses TRBV7-2 and TRBJ1-5, with D possibly being TRBD1 (5 bases). Trimming shortened V by 1 base and J by 2 bases, and 12 bases separated the two germline ends. The CDR3 contains 16 residues. Germline V gives CDR1 SGHTA, CDR2 FQGNSA.

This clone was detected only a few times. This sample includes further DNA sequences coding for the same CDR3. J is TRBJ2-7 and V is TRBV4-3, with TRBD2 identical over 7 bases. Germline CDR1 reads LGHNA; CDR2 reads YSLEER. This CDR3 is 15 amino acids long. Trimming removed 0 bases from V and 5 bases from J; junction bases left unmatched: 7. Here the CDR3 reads CASSQDAPGRDEQYF. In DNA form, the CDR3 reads TGCGCCAGCAGCCAAGACGCCCCAGGGAGGGACGAGCAGTACTTC.

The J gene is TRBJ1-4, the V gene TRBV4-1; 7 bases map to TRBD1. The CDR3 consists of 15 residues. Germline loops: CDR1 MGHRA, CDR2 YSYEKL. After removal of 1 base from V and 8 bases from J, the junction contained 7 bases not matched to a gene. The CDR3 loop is CASSQARGMREKLFF. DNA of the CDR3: TGCGCCAGCAGCCAAGCCAGGGGGATGAGGGAAAAACTGTTTTTT.

The chain's CDR3 is CASRMEVSGNTIYF. The CDR3 DNA sequence: TGTGCCAGTAGGATGGAGGTCTCTGGAAACACCATATATTTT. This sequence joins TRBV19 and TRBJ1-3; D is unclear. The CDR3 contains 14 residues. V was trimmed by 6 bases and J by 0 bases, leaving 9 bases between them. Germline lookup yields CDR1 LNHDA and CDR2 SQIVND (reference sequence).

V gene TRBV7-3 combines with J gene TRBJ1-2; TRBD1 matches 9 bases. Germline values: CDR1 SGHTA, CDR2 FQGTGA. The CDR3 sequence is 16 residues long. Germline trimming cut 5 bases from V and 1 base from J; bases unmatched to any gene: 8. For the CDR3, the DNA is TGTGCCAGCAGCCCCGGGACAGGGCTAAATAACTATGGCTACACCTTC. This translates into CASSPGTGLNNYGYTF.

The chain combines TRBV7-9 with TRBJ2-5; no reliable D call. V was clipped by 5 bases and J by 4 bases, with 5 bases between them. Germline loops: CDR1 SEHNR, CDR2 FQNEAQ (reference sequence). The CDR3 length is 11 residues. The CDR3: CASSPGETQYF. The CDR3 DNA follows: TGTGCCAGCAGCCCCGGAGAGACCCAGTACTTC.

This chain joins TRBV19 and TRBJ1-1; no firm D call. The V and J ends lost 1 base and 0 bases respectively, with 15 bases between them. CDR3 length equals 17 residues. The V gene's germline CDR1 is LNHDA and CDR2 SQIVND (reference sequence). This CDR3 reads CASSIVFSDTLNTEAFF. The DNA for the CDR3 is TGTGCCAGTAGTATAGTATTTAGCGACACCTTGAACACTGAAGCTTTCTTT.

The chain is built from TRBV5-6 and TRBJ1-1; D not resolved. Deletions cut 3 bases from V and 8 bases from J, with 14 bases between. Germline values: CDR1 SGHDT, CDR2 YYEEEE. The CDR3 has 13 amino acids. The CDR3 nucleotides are TGTGCCAGCAGCTCGGGTACCCTTATCGAAGCTTTCTTT. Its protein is CASSSGTLIEAFF.

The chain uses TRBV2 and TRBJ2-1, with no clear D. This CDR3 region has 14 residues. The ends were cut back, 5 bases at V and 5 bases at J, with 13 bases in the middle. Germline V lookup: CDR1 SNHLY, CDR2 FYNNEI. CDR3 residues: CASSLTWLNNEQFF. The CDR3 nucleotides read TGTGCCAGCAGTCTTACGTGGTTGAACAATGAGCAGTTCTTC.

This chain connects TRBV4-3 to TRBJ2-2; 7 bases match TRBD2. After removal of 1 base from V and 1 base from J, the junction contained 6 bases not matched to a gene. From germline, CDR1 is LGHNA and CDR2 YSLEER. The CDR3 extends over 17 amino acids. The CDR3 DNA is TGCGCCAGCAGCCAAGCAATCCAGCGGGGGAACACCGGGGAGCTGTTTTTT. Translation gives CASSQAIQRGNTGELFF.

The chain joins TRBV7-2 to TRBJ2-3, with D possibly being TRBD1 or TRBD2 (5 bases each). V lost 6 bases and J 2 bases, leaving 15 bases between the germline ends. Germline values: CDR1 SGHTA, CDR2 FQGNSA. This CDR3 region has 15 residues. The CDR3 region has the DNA TGTGCCAGCAGATCTCAGGGACGGCTCACAGATACGCAGTATTTT. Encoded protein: CASRSQGRLTDTQYF.

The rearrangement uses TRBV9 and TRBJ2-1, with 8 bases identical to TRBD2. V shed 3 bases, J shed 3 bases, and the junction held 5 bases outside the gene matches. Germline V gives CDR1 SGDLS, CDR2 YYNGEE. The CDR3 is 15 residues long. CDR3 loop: CASSGWTSIYNEQFF. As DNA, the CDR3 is TGTGCCAGCAGCGGATGGACTAGCATCTACAATGAGCAGTTCTTC.